Given below is one TCR beta chain in context. By its share of the sample, this clone is medium-sized (0.01 to 0.1%). This clone's antigen is unknown. No much larger clonotype is one base removed from it; base qualities were not supplied. The library relied on the immunoSEQ multiplex PCR assay. A mixture of 60 forward primers for TCR Vbeta segments and 13 reverse primers for TCR Jbeta segments was used in the multiplex PCR. The CDR3 region of rearranged TCR beta genes was amplified from genomic DNA by a multiplex PCR assay. On the Illumina HiSeq System, the amplified TCR beta libraries were sequenced as 87-base-pair reads. As for the original processing: A later analysis tallied 75 million to 95 million unique TCR beta chains across the 600 to 700 repertoires, and approximately 12 million of those chains were shared by two or more donors. A nearest-neighbor algorithm error-corrected the raw reads and collapsed the reads into unique sequences, merging closely related sequences to remove PCR and sequencing errors. V, D and J gene segments were assigned by aligning CDR3 sequences to IMGT reference sequences. For a sequence to be retained, at least a six-nucleotide match to both a V gene segment and a J gene segment was required. Rearrangements were called productive when the CDR3 lacked stop codons and stayed in frame with V and J; all others were non-productive. Following IMGT convention, CDR3 was defined as the stretch from the second conserved V-encoded cysteine to the conserved J-encoded phenylalanine. In an earlier analysis of 500 to 650 of the donors, sequences lacking an unambiguous match to a single V gene segment were excluded. In an earlier analysis of 587 of the donors, a V segment was called functional when productive rearrangements were above 56.7%, and segregating when the standard deviation between donors exceeded 5%. To diagnose cytomegalovirus status from the catalog of TCR beta chain sequences, a statistical classification framework was built. A later analysis assigned V and J genes by comparing TCR nucleotide sequences with IMGT/GENE-DB human TR gene sequences. In a later analysis, CDR3 sequences and most-parsimonious VDJ recombination scenarios were assigned using the TCRdist pipeline. In a later analysis, each TCR beta chain was defined by its CDR3 amino acid sequence together with its V-gene family, and reads lacking a unique V-gene family were excluded. As a way to deal with suspected cross-contamination and a sequencing artifact, a later analysis dropped over 550 nucleotide sequences that were highly shared and had low generation probability. In a later analysis, a clonal expansion index was calculated for each public chain from normalized within-repertoire ranks of inferred template counts. In a later analysis, generation probabilities were computed with a VDJ recombination model fitted to out-of-frame rearrangements, and the resulting probabilities were checked against IGoR. A later analysis scored TCR-TCR, TCR-HLA and TCR-CMV co-occurrence with hypergeometric tests, applying a repertoire-size bias correction to TCR pairs. False discovery rates were estimated in a later analysis by permuting HLA or CMV assignments 20 times. A later analysis grouped co-occurring TCRs with DBSCAN, adding TCRdist sequence similarity when clustering within HLA-allele-positive subsets. Co-occurrence clustering excluded repertoires with fewer than 30,000 or more than 120,000 public chains, plus five with anomalous nucleotide sharing. In TCRdb, the immuneACCESS table is reduced to in-frame sequences with V and J assigned. These tables do not hold every clone; where another copy was compared, an unresolved V gene accounts for under half, and the others remain unexplained. The V and J calls and clone size are taken from that table; D and trimming were inferred from the DNA. This sample holds around 95,000 clones; 78% were observed only once. The ten biggest clones cover about 4% of the sample.

The cohort consisted of 650 to 850 healthy bone marrow donors. At the time of sampling, every cohort member was nominally healthy, though immune exposures that went unrecorded were likely present. The donor was CMV seropositive and belonged to the group of more than 250 seropositive cohort members. Each donor provided a peripheral blood sample, and peripheral blood mononuclear cells were used for TCR beta sequencing. Genomic DNA extraction from the blood cell samples was performed with the Qiagen DNeasy Blood Extraction Kit. The entry originates in a study of cytomegalovirus exposure and HLA in healthy donors (dated by TCRdb to 2016 to 2017). The study in broad terms: An earlier analysis of approximately 640 of the donors reported approximately 270 Gb of sequence data and 100 million to 140 million unique TCR beta sequences from about 179 million T cells. Roughly 300 gigabases of sequencing data and approximately 93 million unique TCR sequences were included in an early release covering roughly 600 HLA-typed donors. The genetic ancestry cluster associated with self-reported Caucasian donors included around four fifths of the approximately 400 genotyped donors. The study was designed to test whether signatures of past pathogen exposure could be identified by cataloging public T cell receptors. The study used immunosequencing to profile the T cell repertoires of 670 or so subjects and linked those repertoires to cytomegalovirus serostatus. In addition to the first cohort of 666 subjects, a separate validation cohort of 120 different subjects was used. To predict cytomegalovirus infection status, the study brought together high-throughput TCR immunosequencing, statistical association of individual TCRs with disease status, and machine learning. A later analysis re-examined previously published TCR beta repertoires from roughly 650 donors and added high-resolution HLA genotyping to investigate patterns of TCR occurrence. In the later analysis, no new phenotypic data were used to find candidate immune exposures; instead, reliance was placed on TCR beta sequences and their occurrence across donors. An earlier analysis of fewer than 750 of the donors used high-throughput TCR beta sequencing to judge whether each TCR beta V gene segment behaved as functional or pseudogenic. Donor age, sex, ethnicity and CMV serostatus were compiled alongside the repertoire data. A later genetic analysis took genome-wide SNP genotypes for 398 of the 666 donors and used that subset as a discovery cohort. All discovery cohort repertoires had been generated on a single sequencing platform. HLA typing covered class I and class II loci at four-digit resolution. Typing coverage differed by locus: A, B, C, DRB1 and DQB1 were typed in roughly 629-630 donors, DQA1 in approximately 520, DPA1 in 600 to 610, and DPB1 in just under 490. Roughly five DR-DQ haplotypes were handled as single units for association and clustering, since linkage in the cohort was strong. Across some 400 genotyped donors of the cohort, an average of about 200,000 unique TCR beta nucleotide sequences per donor were sequenced, and 15% to 20% of those sequences were non-productive.

The investigation overall reported the following: It was suggested by the authors that the approach could potentially be generalized to other disease states and immunological phenotypes. In a later analysis, TCR association rates were found to vary across HLA loci, with the most associated TCRs seen for DRB1 alleles and the fewest for HLA-C alleles. A further reported finding was that TCR beta sequences accurately predicted the HLA-A and HLA-B alleles for most subjects in the first cohort. For the cohort, immune exposure information was limited to CMV serostatus. Because HLA typing was unavailable for some donors at each locus, only the typed subset was used in association tests. In vitro tests confirmed that a few of the cytomegalovirus-associated TCR beta chains recognize cytomegalovirus antigens. When HLA alleles, especially DR and DQ, strongly co-occurred, attributing TCR associations to individual alleles was difficult. A cluster of highly shared sequence variants was judged likely to be a technical artifact of the sequencing pipeline. According to a later analysis, most CMV-associated TCR beta chains appeared to be HLA-restricted, and the HLA associations seemed to be driven largely by CMV exposure. According to a later analysis, parvovirus B19, influenza, CMV and Epstein-Barr virus appeared linked to several top co-occurrence clusters. In this cohort, only TCR beta chains were sequenced, and detectable features were limited by the absence of alpha or paired-chain data. Presence/absence analyses assumed roughly uniform sequencing depth across donors, an assumption that may not hold. Most TCR sequences were observed very rarely across donors, whereas some public TCRs were present in many individuals. In a later analysis, HLA-associated TCR beta chains were found to be more clonally expanded and to have lower generation probabilities than equally common non-associated chains. Broadly in line with IMGT annotations, most TCR beta V segments showed up in productive rearrangements about 90% or about 30% of the time in an earlier analysis of some 590 of the donors. A later genetic analysis associated a missense DCLRE1C variant with V-gene and J-gene trimming of TCR beta chains, and an independent cohort replicated the association. Correlated functional status among segregating V segments might be attributable to linkage disequilibrium, but an unknown experimental factor could not be ruled out. A total of 150 or so TCR beta chains were listed by the study as associated with cytomegalovirus. The classifier was reported to diagnose cytomegalovirus status with high specificity and sensitivity in both the original and validation cohorts. A later genetic analysis reported fewer N-insertions in productive TCRs among donors in an Asian-associated ancestry cluster than the roughly 700-donor mean. Because counts were too low, roughly 17 rarely observed V segments, including chromosome 9 orphons, were left out of the earlier analysis of 587 of the donors. At a false discovery rate of 0.05, a later analysis linked 16,951 TCR beta sequences to specific HLA alleles. Because the 87-base-pair reads could not distinguish some IMGT-functional V segments, including TRBV6-2 and TRBV6-3, those segments were excluded.

From the cysteine up to the phenylalanine, the CDR3 has a length of 13 residues. CDR3 DNA is the only sequence kept; it has 39 bases, read in frame from the first base. From the germline V gene, CDR1 is MGHRA and CDR2 is YSYEKL. The junction shows trimming of 6 bases on V and 1 base on J, plus 6 bases between the germline ends. The clonotype was recovered from a woman aged 40 to 55 in good health and CMV-seropositive. The sequencing sample was made of PBMCs. The chain is encoded by TRBV4-1 joined to TRBJ1-4, with no reliable assignment of the D segment. The bases read TGCGCCAGCAGGGGCGTAACTAATGAAAAACTGTTTTTT. Translation gives CASRGVTNEKLFF.